This T cell receptor beta chain was captured by sequencing in a study of a mutant IDH1 vaccine in newly diagnosed glioma. Study-wide background: Weeks 1, 3, 5, 7, 11, 15, 19 and 23 were when patients received their eight vaccinations.

For this clone: No antigen is known for it.

Time point defined: week 11, during vaccination. A single vaccine dose contained 300 ug of mutant IDH1 20-mer peptide, and topical imiquimod was used with it. This CDR3 comprises 15 residues. V lost 0 bases and J lost 1; bases outside the gene matches: 3. Germline CDR1 reads SGDLS; CDR2 reads YYNGEE. Libraries were prepared by immunoSEQ multiplex PCR; TCRdb keeps only in-frame clonotypes and omits some of them. The sample lists 110,000 or so clones, roughly 90% occurring once. Whole-study findings and limits: A vaccine-induced immune response developed in about 93% of the patients.

The chain carries TRBV9 and TRBJ1-1; TRBD1 matches 7 bases. This specimen consisted of PBMCs, obtained from a glioma patient whose treatment included an IDH1 peptide vaccine. The origin of this receptor is a woman in her forties or fifties with glioma. The CDR3 loop is CASSVGHRGNTEAFF. The CDR3 region has the DNA TGTGCCAGCAGCGTAGGTCACAGGGGGAACACTGAAGCTTTCTTT.